This T cell receptor beta chain was sequenced for a study of T cell responses to AZD1222 COVID-19 vaccine. Assay: immunoSEQ multiplex PCR; the TCRdb copy retains only in-frame clones and omits some. This table has around 110,000 clones, roughly 85% appearing once. General study points: Spike was spanned by vaccine-associated CD4 TCRs, which were dominant at 160-218 and 743-854. Clonal diversity was possibly underestimated; the donors were predominantly white British and more often female. Repertoire sampling was restricted to post-peak T cell response timepoints.

A note on this clone: The antigen is not known.

The junction had 2 bases not matched to a gene; V was cut back by 4 bases and J by 3 bases. This CDR3 is 13 amino acids long. The TCR was taken from an adult who received the AZD1222 COVID-19 vaccine. The chain couples TRBV12-3 or TRBV12-4 to TRBJ2-7; 8 bases align to TRBD2. The sequenced sample was peripheral blood, obtained 28 days after the second AZD1222 dose. The CDR3 protein is CASSSGGVYEQYF. CDR3 nucleotide sequence: TGTGCCAGCAGTTCGGGGGGGGTCTACGAGCAGTACTTC.